This record looks at one T cell receptor (beta chain) sequence and its context. This clone's antigen is unknown. No clone much larger than this one lies a single base away; base qualities are absent. TCRbeta CDR3 regions were amplified from genomic DNA using the immunoSEQ Assay, a bias-controlled multiplex PCR. For the original study's pipeline: The number of nucleated cells in each sample was estimated by amplification of reference gene primers within the assay. Sequence reads were collapsed and filtered to measure the absolute abundance of every unique TCRbeta CDR3 rearrangement. For each sample, productive Simpson clonality was calculated as the square root of Simpson's diversity index across productive rearrangements. Here the immuneACCESS table is served through TCRdb, limited to in-frame sequences with V and J called. Missing clones are a known gap in these copies; in checked studies unresolved V genes cover under half, and the rest lacks a known reason. V and J calls and clone size come straight from that table; D and trimming were deduced from the DNA. This sample holds several thousand clones; 85% to 90% were observed only once. The top ten hold about a sixth of the sample.

Each collaborating institution followed its own protocols to collect whole blood in K2EDTA tubes. For TCRbeta analysis, collaborator samples were shipped as frozen whole blood, as isolated PBMCs, or as DNA extracted from either sample type. The data originate from a study of blood T cell repertoires in COVID-19 (TCRdb year 2020). Study-level background: Samples covering the acute and convalescent phases of COVID-19 were provided by collaborators in the United States, Italy and Spain. The material from the prospective study consisted of cDNA or gDNA derived from T cells, B-cell-depleted T cells, or PBMCs. Subjects who had been exposed to COVID-19, were actively infected with it, or had recovered from it provided the deeply sampled blood TCRbeta repertoires that made up the dataset. A freely available public database, intended as a resource for researchers studying the immune response to SARS-CoV-2, is where the repertoires were released. Samples were obtained from the ongoing ImmuneRACE study (first 160 participants) and from about 1,300 subjects provided by 6 global collaborators. Nearly every sample came with metadata listing a de-identified subject ID, COVID-19 status, age in years and sex. Where available, HLA class I and class II types were obtained from metadata supplied by the sample provider rather than from assay-based typing. What the work shows at the level of the full study, not this receptor alone: The quantity of clinical and demographic metadata differed by source and by participant and was supplied without curation.

CDR1 and CDR2, looked up from the germline V gene, are SGDLS and YYNGEE. At the junction V is shortened by 0 bases and J by 1 base; bases outside the gene matches: 18. The CDR3 sequence holds 20 residues, the cysteine and phenylalanine included. Only the CDR3 DNA is retained, 60 bases long and in frame from the first base. The sequencing input was peripheral blood. Recombination connected TRBV9 to TRBJ2-5, and 7 junctional nucleotides match TRBD2. The TCR originated in a human donor in a cohort sampled during active COVID-19. The DNA sequence reads TGTGCCAGCAGCGTAGTTGCCGCGCCCCTGTTGGAGCGGGGCCAAGAGACCCAGTACTTC. Translated, this is CASSVVAAPLLERGQETQYF.